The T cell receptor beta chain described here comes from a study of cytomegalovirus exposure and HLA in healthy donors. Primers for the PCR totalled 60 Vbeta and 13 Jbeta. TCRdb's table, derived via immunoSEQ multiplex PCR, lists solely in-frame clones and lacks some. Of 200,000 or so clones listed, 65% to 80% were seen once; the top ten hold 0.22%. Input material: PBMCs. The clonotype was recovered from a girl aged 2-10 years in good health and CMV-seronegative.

Here the CDR3 DNA reads TGTGCCAGCAGCCCGCTAGTAACAGGGGGCAATCAGCCCCAGCATTTT. Translation gives CASSPLVTGGNQPQHF. The V gene is TRBV14, the J gene TRBJ1-5; the match to TRBD1 covers 7 bases. J was trimmed by 2 bases and V by 4 bases; bases with no gene match: 8. Per germline, CDR1 SGHDN and CDR2 FVKESK. The CDR3 contains 16 residues.